This T cell receptor beta chain was captured in a study of OX40 agonist ivuxolimab in advanced cancers. Study background: Ivuxolimab was administered intravenously to patients at 0.01 to 10 mg/kg every 2 weeks. There were three patients with partial responses, one having hepatocellular carcinoma and two cutaneous melanoma. Points from the study as a whole: Certain nonresponding patients likewise had low normalized T-cell clonal expansion. With doses of 0.1-3.0 mg/kg, partial responders showed among the lowest clonal expansion.

Sequencing was performed with immunoSEQ multiplex PCR; in TCRdb, only in-frame clones are kept and a portion is missing. Among some 70,000 clones listed, approximately 89% were seen once. Notes on this clone: Its antigen remains unknown.

Germline V lookup: CDR1 SGHRS, CDR2 YFSETQ. The V gene end was trimmed by 4 bases and the J gene end by 1 base; junction bases not matched to a gene: 9. The CDR3 is 16 residues long. The sample was CD4+ or CD8+ T cells sorted from blood, taken in a trial of the OX40 agonist ivuxolimab. The clonotype was recovered from an adult with an advanced solid tumor such as melanoma, head and neck, liver or kidney cancer. The chain links TRBV5-1 to TRBJ2-3; 7 bases are a match to TRBD2. The CDR3 here is CASSTPDRGGTDTQYF. The CDR3 DNA reads as TGCGCCAGCAGCACTCCAGACCGGGGGGGCACAGATACGCAGTATTTT.